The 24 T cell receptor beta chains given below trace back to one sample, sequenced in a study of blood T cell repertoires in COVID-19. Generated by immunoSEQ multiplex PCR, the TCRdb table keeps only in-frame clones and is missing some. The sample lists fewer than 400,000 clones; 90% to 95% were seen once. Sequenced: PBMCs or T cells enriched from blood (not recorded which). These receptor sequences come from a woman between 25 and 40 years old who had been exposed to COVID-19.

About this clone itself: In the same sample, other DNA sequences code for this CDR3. CDR3 loop: CASSLGQNYGYTF. CDR3 nucleotide sequence: TGTGCCAGCAGCTTGGGTCAGAACTATGGCTACACCTTC. V and J are TRBV5-5 and TRBJ1-2; no clear D. The CDR3 covers 13 residues. Looked up from germline, CDR1 is SGHKS and CDR2 is YYEKEE (reference sequence). V was pared by 0 bases and J by 2 bases, with 5 bases between.

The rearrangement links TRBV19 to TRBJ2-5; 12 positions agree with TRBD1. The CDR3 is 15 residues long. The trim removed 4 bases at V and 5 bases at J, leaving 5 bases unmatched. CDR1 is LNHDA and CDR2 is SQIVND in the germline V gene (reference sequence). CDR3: CASSTGTGGAETQYF. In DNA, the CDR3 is TGTGCCAGTAGTACAGGGACAGGGGGCGCGGAGACCCAGTACTTC.

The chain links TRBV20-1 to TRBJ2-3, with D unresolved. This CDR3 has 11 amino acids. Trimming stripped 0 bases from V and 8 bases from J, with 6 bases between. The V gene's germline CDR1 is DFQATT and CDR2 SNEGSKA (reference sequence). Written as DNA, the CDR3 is TGCAGTGCTAGAGATCTGTCTACGCAGTATTTT. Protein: CSARDLSTQYF.

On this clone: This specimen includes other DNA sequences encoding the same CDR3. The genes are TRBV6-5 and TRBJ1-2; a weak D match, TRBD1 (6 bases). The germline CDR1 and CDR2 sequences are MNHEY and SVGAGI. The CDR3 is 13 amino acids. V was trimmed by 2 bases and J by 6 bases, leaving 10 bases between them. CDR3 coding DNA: TGTGCCAGCAGTTACCAGGGGAGAAATGGCTACACCTTC. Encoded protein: CASSYQGRNGYTF.

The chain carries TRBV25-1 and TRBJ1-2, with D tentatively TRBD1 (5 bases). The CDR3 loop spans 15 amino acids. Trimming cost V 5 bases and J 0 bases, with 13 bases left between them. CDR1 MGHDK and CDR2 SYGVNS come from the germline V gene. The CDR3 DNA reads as TGTGCCAGCAGTAGCGACAGCCCATCTAACTATGGCTACACCTTC. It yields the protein CASSSDSPSNYGYTF.

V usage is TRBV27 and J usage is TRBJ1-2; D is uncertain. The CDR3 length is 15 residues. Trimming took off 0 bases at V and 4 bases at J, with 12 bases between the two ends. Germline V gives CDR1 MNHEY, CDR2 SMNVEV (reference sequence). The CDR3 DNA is TGTGCCAGCAGTTTATCGAACAGCCCCTCCTATGGCTACACCTTC. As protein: CASSLSNSPSYGYTF.

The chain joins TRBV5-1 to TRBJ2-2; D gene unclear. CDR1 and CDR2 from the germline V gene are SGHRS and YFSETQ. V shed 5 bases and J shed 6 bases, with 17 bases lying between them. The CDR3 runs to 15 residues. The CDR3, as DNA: TGCGCCAGCAGTTACCAGGCCCCGAGTCCCGGGGAGCTGTTTTTT. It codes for CASSYQAPSPGELFF.

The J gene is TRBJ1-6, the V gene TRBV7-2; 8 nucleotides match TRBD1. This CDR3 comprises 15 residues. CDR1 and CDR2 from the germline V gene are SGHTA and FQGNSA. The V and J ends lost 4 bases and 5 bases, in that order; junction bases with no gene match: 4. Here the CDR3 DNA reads TGTGCCAGCAGCTGGATGACAGGGGATAATTCACCCCTCCACTTT. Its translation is CASSWMTGDNSPLHF.

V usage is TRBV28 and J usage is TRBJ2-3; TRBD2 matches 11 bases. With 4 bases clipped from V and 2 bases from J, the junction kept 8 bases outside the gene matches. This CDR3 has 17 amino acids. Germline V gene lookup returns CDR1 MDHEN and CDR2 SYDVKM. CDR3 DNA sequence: TGTGCCAGCAGTTCCCGAACTAGCGGGGGCTTCACAGATACGCAGTATTTT. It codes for CASSSRTSGGFTDTQYF.

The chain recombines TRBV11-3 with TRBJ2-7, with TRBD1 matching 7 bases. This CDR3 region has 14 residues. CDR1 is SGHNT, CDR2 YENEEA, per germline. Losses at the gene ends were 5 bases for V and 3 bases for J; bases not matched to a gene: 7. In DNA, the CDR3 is TGTGCCAGCAGCCCAGGGGGAGTTGACTACGAGCAGTACTTC. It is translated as CASSPGGVDYEQYF.

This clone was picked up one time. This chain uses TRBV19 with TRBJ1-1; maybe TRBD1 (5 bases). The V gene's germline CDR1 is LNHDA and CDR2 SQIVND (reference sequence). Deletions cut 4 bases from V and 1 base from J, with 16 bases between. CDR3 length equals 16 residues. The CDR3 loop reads CASSRFRGLANTEAFF. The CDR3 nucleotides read TGTGCCAGTAGTAGGTTCCGGGGGTTGGCGAACACTGAAGCTTTCTTT.

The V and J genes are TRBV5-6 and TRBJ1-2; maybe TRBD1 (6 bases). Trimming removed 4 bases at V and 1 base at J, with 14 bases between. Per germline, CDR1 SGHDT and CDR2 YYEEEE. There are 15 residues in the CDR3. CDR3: CASSGPGQLNYGYTF. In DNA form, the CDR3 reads TGTGCCAGCAGCGGGCCAGGACAGCTTAACTATGGCTACACCTTC.

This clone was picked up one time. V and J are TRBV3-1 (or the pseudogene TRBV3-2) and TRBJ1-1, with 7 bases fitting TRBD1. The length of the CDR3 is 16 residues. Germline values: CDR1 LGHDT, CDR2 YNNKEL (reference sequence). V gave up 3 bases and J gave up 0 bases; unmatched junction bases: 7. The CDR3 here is CASSQPNRGVNTEAFF. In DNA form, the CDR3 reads TGTGCCAGCAGCCAGCCCAACAGGGGCGTGAACACTGAAGCTTTCTTT.

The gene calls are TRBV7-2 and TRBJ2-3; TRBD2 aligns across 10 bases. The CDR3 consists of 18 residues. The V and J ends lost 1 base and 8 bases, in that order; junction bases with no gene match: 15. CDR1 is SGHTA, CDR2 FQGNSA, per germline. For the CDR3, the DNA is TGTGCCAGCAGCTTAGTAACCCCTGGACTAGCGGTTATCGCTACGCAGTATTTT. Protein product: CASSLVTPGLAVIATQYF.

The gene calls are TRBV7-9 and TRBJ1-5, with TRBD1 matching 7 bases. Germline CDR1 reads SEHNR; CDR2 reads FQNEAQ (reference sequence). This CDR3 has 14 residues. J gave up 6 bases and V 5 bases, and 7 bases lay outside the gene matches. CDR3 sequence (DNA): TGTGCCAGCAGCCATTCAGGGGGTGGTCAGCCCCAGCATTTT. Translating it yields CASSHSGGGQPQHF.

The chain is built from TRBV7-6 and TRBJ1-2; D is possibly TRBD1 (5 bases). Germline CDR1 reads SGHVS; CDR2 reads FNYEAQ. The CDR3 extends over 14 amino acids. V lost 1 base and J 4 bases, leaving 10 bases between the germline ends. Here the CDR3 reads CASSLDPGSYGYTF. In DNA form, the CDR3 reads TGTGCCAGCAGCTTAGATCCAGGGTCCTATGGCTACACCTTC.

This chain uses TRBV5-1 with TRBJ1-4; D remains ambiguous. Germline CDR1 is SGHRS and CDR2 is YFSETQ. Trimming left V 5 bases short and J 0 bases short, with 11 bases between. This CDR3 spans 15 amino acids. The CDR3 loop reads CASRPRRATNEKLFF. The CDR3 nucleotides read TGCGCCAGCAGGCCCAGGCGTGCAACTAATGAAAAACTGTTTTTT.

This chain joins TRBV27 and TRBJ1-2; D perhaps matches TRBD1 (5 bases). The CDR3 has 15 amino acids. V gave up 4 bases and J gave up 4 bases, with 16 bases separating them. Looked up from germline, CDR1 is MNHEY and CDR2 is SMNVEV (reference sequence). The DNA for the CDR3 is TGTGCCAGCAGTTCAGTCCGGGGGGAAATCTATGGCTACACCTTC. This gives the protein CASSSVRGEIYGYTF.

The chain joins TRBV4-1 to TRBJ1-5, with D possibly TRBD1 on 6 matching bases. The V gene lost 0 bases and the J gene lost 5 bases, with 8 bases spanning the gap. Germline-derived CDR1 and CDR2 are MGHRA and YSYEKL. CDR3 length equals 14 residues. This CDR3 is CASSQDNRDQPQHF. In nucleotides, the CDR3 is TGCGCCAGCAGCCAAGACAACAGGGATCAGCCCCAGCATTTT.

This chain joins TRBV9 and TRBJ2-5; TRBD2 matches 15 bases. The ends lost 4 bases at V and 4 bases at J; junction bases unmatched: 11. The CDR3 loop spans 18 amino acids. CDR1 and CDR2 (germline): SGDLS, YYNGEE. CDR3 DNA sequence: TGTGCCAGCAGCCCTGGACTAGCGGGGGGGCGGTTCCCAGAGACCCAGTACTTC. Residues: CASSPGLAGGRFPETQYF.

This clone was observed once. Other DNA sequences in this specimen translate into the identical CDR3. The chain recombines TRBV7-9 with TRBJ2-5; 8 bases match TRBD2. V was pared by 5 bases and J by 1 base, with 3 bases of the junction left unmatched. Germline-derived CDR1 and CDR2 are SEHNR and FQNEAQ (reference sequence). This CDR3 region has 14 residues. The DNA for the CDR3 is TGTGCCAGCAGCCGGGGGGGCGGCCAAGAGACCCAGTACTTC. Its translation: CASSRGGGQETQYF. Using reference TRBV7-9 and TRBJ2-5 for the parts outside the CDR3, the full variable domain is DTGVSQNPRHKITKRGQNVTFRCDPISEHNRLYWYRQTLGQGPEFLTYFQNEAQLEKSRLLSDRFSAERPKGSFSTLEIQRTEQGDSAMYLCASSRGGGQETQYFGPGTRLLVL.

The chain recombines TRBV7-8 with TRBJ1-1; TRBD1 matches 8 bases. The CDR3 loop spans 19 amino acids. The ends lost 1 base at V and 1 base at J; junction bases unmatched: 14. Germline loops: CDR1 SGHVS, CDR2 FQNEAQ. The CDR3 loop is CASSLGAQGASPKNTEAFF. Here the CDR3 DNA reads TGTGCCAGCAGCTTAGGGGCGCAGGGGGCTTCCCCCAAGAACACTGAAGCTTTCTTT.

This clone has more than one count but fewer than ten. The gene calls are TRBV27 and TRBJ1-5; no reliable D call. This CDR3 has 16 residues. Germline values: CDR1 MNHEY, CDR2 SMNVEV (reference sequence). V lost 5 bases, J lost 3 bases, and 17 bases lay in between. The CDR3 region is CASSPLIRPLNQPQHF. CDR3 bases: TGTGCCAGCAGTCCGCTAATACGTCCCCTCAATCAGCCCCAGCATTTT.

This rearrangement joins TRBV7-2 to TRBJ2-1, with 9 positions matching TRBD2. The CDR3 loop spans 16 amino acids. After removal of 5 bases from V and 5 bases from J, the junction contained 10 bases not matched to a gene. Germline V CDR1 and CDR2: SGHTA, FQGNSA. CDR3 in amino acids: CASSPWGAGGHNEQFF. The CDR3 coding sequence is TGTGCCAGCAGCCCGTGGGGAGCGGGGGGTCACAATGAGCAGTTCTTC.